The rows below give T cell receptor beta chains drawn from one sample of a study of blood T cell repertoires in COVID-19. TCRdb's copy holds only in-frame clones and misses some; the assay was immunoSEQ multiplex PCR. In the table there are 35,000 or so clones, about 81% of which are singletons. Sequenced sample: peripheral blood. The receptors were gathered from a human donor in a cohort sampled during active or convalescent COVID-19. The donor label of this sample is uncertain. The CDR3 runs from the conserved cysteine through the conserved F or W. A D gene is named only where the DNA matches it firmly. Clone size is shown for a subset of rows, as once, few, many or a class of expanded clone.

D	V	J	size	DNA	CDR3
-	TRBV13	TRBJ2-2	-	TGTGCCAGCAGCTTACAGGTCTCGTGGAACACCGGGGAGCTGTTTTTT	CASSLQVSWNTGELFF
-	TRBV24-1	TRBJ1-5	-	TGTGCCACCAGTGACCTGGGCCAGAATCAGCCCCAGCATTTT	CATSDLGQNQPQHF
TRBD1	TRBV7-9	TRBJ1-1	-	TGTGCCAGCTTCCCGCGTACAGGGGGTGAAGCTTTCTTT	CASFPRTGGEAFF
TRBD1	TRBV6-5	TRBJ2-5	-	TGTGCCAGCAAACGGGACAGGGATATGGAGACCCAGTACTTC	CASKRDRDMETQYF
TRBD1	TRBV19	TRBJ2-4	-	TGTGCCAGTAGCCTCACCGGGACAGGAAAAAACATTCAGTACTTC	CASSLTGTGKNIQYF
-	TRBV3-1/TRBV3-2	TRBJ2-7	-	TGTGCCAGCAGCCGCCGGTACGAGCAGTACTTC	CASSRRYEQYF
TRBD1	TRBV5-1	TRBJ2-7	-	TGCGCCAGCAGCACCGGCCGACAGGGGAAAAACGAGCAGTACTTC	CASSTGRQGKNEQYF
-	TRBV7-2	TRBJ1-5	-	TGTGCCAGCAGCTTAAGGACTAATCAGCCCCAGCATTTT	CASSLRTNQPQHF
-	TRBV19	TRBJ2-2	-	TGTGCCAGTAGCCTTACCTCGACTAGGGAGCTGTTTTTT	CASSLTSTRELFF
TRBD1	TRBV12-5	TRBJ1-1	-	TGTGCTAGTGGTTTGAGCGGGACAGGGGGAGAAGCTTTCTTT	CASGLSGTGGEAFF
TRBD1	TRBV12-5	TRBJ1-1	few	TGTGCTAGTGGTTTGGAGACAGGGGGAGCCACTGAAGCTTTCTTT	CASGLETGGATEAFF
TRBD1	TRBV25-1	TRBJ1-2	-	TGTGCCAGCAGTGATTGGACAGGGGTGTATGGCTACACCTTC	CASSDWTGVYGYTF
-	TRBV21-1	TRBJ2-3	-	TGTGCCAGCAGCCGAAGTAGGGTGGATTTGGGGAGGGCGCAGTATTTT	CASSRSRVDLGRAQYF
-	TRBV4-3	TRBJ2-1	few	TGCGCCAGCAGCCTTAGCGGATATTACAATGAGCAGTTCTTC	CASSLSGYYNEQFF
TRBD2	TRBV11-1	TRBJ2-7	-	TGTGCCAGTTCCGGCGGGAGGGTCTCCTACGAGCAGTACTTC	CASSGGRVSYEQYF
-	TRBV6-5	TRBJ1-5	once	TGTGCCAGCAACCTCGGCAGGGGAAGCAATCAGCCCCAGCATTTT	CASNLGRGSNQPQHF
TRBD2	TRBV5-6	TRBJ2-5	-	TGTGCCAGCAGCCCTCTAGCGGGGACCCAGTACTTC	CASSPLAGTQYF
-	TRBV10-3	TRBJ2-4	once	TGTGCCATCGGCTTAGGTACAGAACAGTACTTC	CAIGLGTEQYF
-	TRBV30	TRBJ1-2	once	TGTGTCCATTACTCGGGTGGCTACACCTTC	CVHYSGGYTF
TRBD1	TRBV19	TRBJ1-2	-	TGTGCCAGTAGTCTCCGGGACAGGGATGGCTACACCTTC	CASSLRDRDGYTF
TRBD1	TRBV12-5	TRBJ1-5	-	TGTGCTAGTGGTAAACAGGGGTCGAGCAATCAGCCCCAGCATTTT	CASGKQGSSNQPQHF
TRBD2	TRBV7-2	TRBJ2-5	-	TGTGCCAGCAGCTTATTTTTTGGGACTAGCGGGGGTGAAGAGACCCAGTACTTC	CASSLFFGTSGGEETQYF
TRBD2	TRBV7-6	TRBJ2-1	once	TGTGCCAGCAGCTCAGCGGGAGGTTCCTACAATGAGCAGTTCTTC	CASSSAGGSYNEQFF
TRBD1	TRBV6-5	TRBJ1-4	-	TGTGCCAGCTCTGGACAGGCAACTAATGAAAAACTGTTTTTT	CASSGQATNEKLFF
-	TRBV29-1	TRBJ2-3	-	TGCAGCGTCGGAGGGACCACAGATACGCAGTATTTT	CSVGGTTDTQYF
TRBD2	TRBV9	TRBJ2-7	-	TGTGCCAGCTATCCGGGAGGCAGACACGGGATCTACGAGCAGTACTTC	CASYPGGRHGIYEQYF
-	TRBV4-3	TRBJ2-2	-	TGCGCCAGCAGCCAAGTGGTACCCCCGAGGACCGGGGAGCTGTTTTTT	CASSQVVPPRTGELFF
TRBD1	TRBV29-1	TRBJ1-2	-	TGCAGCGGTCAAGGGACAGGTTCTAACTATGGCTACACCTTC	CSGQGTGSNYGYTF
-	TRBV21-1	TRBJ1-5	-	TGTGCCAGCAGCAAAGAGACGGGAGGGTATCAGCCCCAGCATTTT	CASSKETGGYQPQHF
-	TRBV24-1	TRBJ1-4	-	TGTGCCACCAGTCGCACGGGAGGTGAAAAACTGTTTTTT	CATSRTGGEKLFF
-	TRBV28	TRBJ2-1	-	TGTGCCAGCAGTCGCTGGGGGGTGGACAATGAGCAGTTCTTC	CASSRWGVDNEQFF
TRBD2	TRBV6-5	TRBJ2-1	-	TGTGCCAGTCAATCTGCGACTAGCGATGAGCAGTTCTTC	CASQSATSDEQFF
TRBD2	TRBV24-1	TRBJ2-1	-	TGTGCCACCAGTGAAAGAGCGGGAGGGCCCTACAATGAGCAGTTCTTC	CATSERAGGPYNEQFF
TRBD2	TRBV14	TRBJ2-1	-	TGTGCCAGCAGCCGGAGAGGGACTAGCGGTTTTAGCTCCTACAATGAGCAGTTCTTC	CASSRRGTSGFSSYNEQFF
TRBD2	TRBV5-1	TRBJ2-1	-	TGCGCCAGCAGCTTGCAAGCTAGCGGTTACAATGAGCAGTTCTTC	CASSLQASGYNEQFF
-	TRBV29-1	TRBJ2-5	-	TGCAGCGTTAATACCCCAGGGGCCCCTCAAGAGACCCAGTACTTC	CSVNTPGAPQETQYF
-	TRBV10-3	TRBJ2-5	-	TGTGCCATCAGTGAGCTCTACCAAGAGACCCAGTACTTC	CAISELYQETQYF
TRBD2	TRBV6-5	TRBJ2-7	-	TGTGCCAGCCGGCAGAGCGGGACCCCCTACGAGCAGTACTTC	CASRQSGTPYEQYF
-	TRBV5-1	TRBJ2-7	-	TGCGCCAGCAGCTTGGATGGGGCGCAAAACGAGCAGTACTTC	CASSLDGAQNEQYF
-	TRBV3-1/TRBV3-2	TRBJ2-1	-	TGTGCCAGCAGCCATGCGCGGGAGCAGTTCTTC	CASSHAREQFF
TRBD2	TRBV6-5	TRBJ2-3	-	TGTGCCAGCAGCCCCGGACTAGCGGGGGATACGCAGTATTTT	CASSPGLAGDTQYF
-	TRBV4-2	TRBJ1-5	-	TGTGCCAGCAGCCAACCTACGGACAGTAGCAATCAGCCCCAGCATTTT	CASSQPTDSSNQPQHF
TRBD2	TRBV20-1	TRBJ2-1	-	TGCAGTGCTAGTAGGGGGGTAGCGGGAGTAGATGAGCAGTTCTTC	CSASRGVAGVDEQFF
TRBD2	TRBV7-2	TRBJ2-1	-	TGTGCCAGCAGCTCTGAGGGACTAGCGGGAGAGGTGTTCTTC	CASSSEGLAGEVFF
TRBD2	TRBV11-2	TRBJ2-5	-	TGTGCCAGCAGCTTAACGGGGCTAGCGGGAGGGAACCTCAAAGAGACCCAGTACTTC	CASSLTGLAGGNLKETQYF
TRBD2	TRBV4-3	TRBJ2-1	-	TGCGCCAGCAGCCAAGGACTAGCGGGAGTAGGGAATGAGCAGTTCTTC	CASSQGLAGVGNEQFF
TRBD1	TRBV19	TRBJ2-2	once	TGTGCCAGTAGTAGGGGGGACAGGGCCGCCGGGGAGCTGTTTTTT	CASSRGDRAAGELFF
TRBD2	TRBV3-1/TRBV3-2	TRBJ2-5	-	TGTGCCAGCAGCCCCGGGACTAGCGTGGGGACCCAGTACTTC	CASSPGTSVGTQYF
-	TRBV4-3	TRBJ1-1	-	TGCGCCAGCAGCTTACACAGGTCCCGGCGCACTGAAGCTTTCTTT	CASSLHRSRRTEAFF
-	TRBV28	TRBJ1-1	-	TGTGCCAGCAGTTCCCGGCAGGGTGGGATGAACACTGAAGCTTTCTTT	CASSSRQGGMNTEAFF
-	TRBV27	TRBJ2-7	-	TGTGCCAGCAGTTTAGCGGGAACGTTCGTGGGCGAGCAGTACTTC	CASSLAGTFVGEQYF
-	TRBV18	TRBJ2-4	once	TGTGCCAGCTCACCGGACACCGTAGTCAAAAACATTCAGTACTTC	CASSPDTVVKNIQYF
TRBD1	TRBV5-4	TRBJ2-3	-	TGTGCCAGCAGCTTGGACAGGGGTGCAGATACGCAGTATTTT	CASSLDRGADTQYF
-	TRBV20-1	TRBJ2-2	-	TGCAGTGCTAGTTCAGCGGGACACAACACCGGGGAGCTGTTTTTT	CSASSAGHNTGELFF
-	TRBV9	TRBJ1-1	-	TGTGCCAGCAGCCCACCTTGGGGGAGGGGGGACACTGAAGCTTTCTTT	CASSPPWGRGDTEAFF
-	TRBV6-2/TRBV6-3	TRBJ1-1	-	TGTGCCAGCAGTTACGGCCTCGGGAGGAACACTGAAGCTTTCTTT	CASSYGLGRNTEAFF
-	TRBV7-9	TRBJ2-1	-	TGTGCCAGCAGCTTCCTCGGGGGATTGGGGTTCTTC	CASSFLGGLGFF
TRBD2	TRBV18	TRBJ2-1	-	TGTGCCAGCTCACCCGGAGGACTAGCGGGACTCAGGGATGAGCAGTTCTTC	CASSPGGLAGLRDEQFF
TRBD1	TRBV5-1	TRBJ1-4	few	TGCGCCAGCAGCTTGGGGGGACAGATGGGTGAAAAACTGTTTTTT	CASSLGGQMGEKLFF